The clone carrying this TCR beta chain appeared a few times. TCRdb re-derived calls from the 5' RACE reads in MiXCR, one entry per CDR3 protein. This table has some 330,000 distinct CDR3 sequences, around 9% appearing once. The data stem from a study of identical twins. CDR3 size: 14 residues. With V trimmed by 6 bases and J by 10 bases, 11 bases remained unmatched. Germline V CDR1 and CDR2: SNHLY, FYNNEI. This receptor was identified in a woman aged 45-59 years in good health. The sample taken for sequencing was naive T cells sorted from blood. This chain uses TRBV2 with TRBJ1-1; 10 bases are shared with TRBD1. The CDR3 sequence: CASRSGTGVGRAFF. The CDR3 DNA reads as TGTGCCAGCAGGTCCGGGACAGGGGTAGGACGAGCTTTCTTT.